This is a list of T cell receptor beta chains from one sample in a study of cytotoxic CD8 clonotypes in ibrutinib-treated CLL. The table came from immunoSEQ multiplex PCR; TCRdb's copy has only in-frame clones and leaves some out. The table has approximately 45,000 clones, around 68% seen once. The specimen was PBMCs, collected after 12 months of ibrutinib treatment. The origin of the receptors is a human donor with chronic lymphocytic leukemia. Both conserved end residues are part of each CDR3. Fields, in order: D gene, J gene, clone size, V gene, CDR3 DNA, CDR3 protein. A D gene is named only where the DNA matches it firmly. Clone size appears in some rows only: once, few, many, or a class for an expanded clone.

d_gene: -
j_gene: TRBJ1-2
abundance: -
v_gene: TRBV2
CDR3nt: TGTGCCAGCAGTGTTGGCAGGGCGAACTATGGCTACACCTTC
CDR3aa: CASSVGRANYGYTF

d_gene: -
j_gene: TRBJ1-5
abundance: few
v_gene: TRBV2
CDR3nt: TGTGCCAGCAGTGAGGGGAATCAGCCCCAGCATTTT
CDR3aa: CASSEGNQPQHF

d_gene: -
j_gene: TRBJ2-2
abundance: -
v_gene: TRBV11-3
CDR3nt: TGTGCCACCGCCGGGGGACCTCCCACCGGGGAGCTGTTTTTT
CDR3aa: CATAGGPPTGELFF

d_gene: -
j_gene: TRBJ1-6
abundance: -
v_gene: TRBV6-1
CDR3nt: TGTGCCAGCAGTGGACTGATGAATTCACCCCTCCACTTT
CDR3aa: CASSGLMNSPLHF

d_gene: TRBD2
j_gene: TRBJ2-7
abundance: -
v_gene: TRBV10-3
CDR3nt: TGTGCCATCAGTGGAAGTAGCGGGCGCTCCTACGAGCAGTACTTC
CDR3aa: CAISGSSGRSYEQYF

d_gene: -
j_gene: TRBJ2-1
abundance: -
v_gene: TRBV7-3
CDR3nt: TGTGCCAGCAGCCCCCCGGACCGGGGCAATGAGCAGTTCTTC
CDR3aa: CASSPPDRGNEQFF

d_gene: -
j_gene: TRBJ1-1
abundance: -
v_gene: TRBV28
CDR3nt: TGTGCCAGCAGGGCTTCAAGGCCCACTGAAGCTTTCTTT
CDR3aa: CASRASRPTEAFF

d_gene: -
j_gene: TRBJ2-1
abundance: -
v_gene: TRBV5-6
CDR3nt: TGTGCCAGCAGCTCCCTGGGAGGGGGGAGTGATGAGCAGTTCTTC
CDR3aa: CASSSLGGGSDEQFF

d_gene: TRBD2
j_gene: TRBJ2-5
abundance: -
v_gene: TRBV7-2
CDR3nt: TGTGCCAGCAGCTTGCCTAGCGGGGGGGCGGAGACCCAGTACTTC
CDR3aa: CASSLPSGGAETQYF

d_gene: TRBD1
j_gene: TRBJ2-7
abundance: -
v_gene: TRBV7-6
CDR3nt: TGTGCCAGCAGCTCGGGACAGACCTACGAGCAGTACTTC
CDR3aa: CASSSGQTYEQYF

d_gene: -
j_gene: TRBJ2-2
abundance: -
v_gene: TRBV5-5
CDR3nt: TGTGCCAGCAGCTTGGAACCTGAGCCCAGGACCGGGGAGCTGTTTTTT
CDR3aa: CASSLEPEPRTGELFF

d_gene: TRBD1
j_gene: TRBJ2-5
abundance: -
v_gene: TRBV7-9
CDR3nt: TGTGCCAGCAGCTTAGCGACGGGACAGGGGGCGGGGGAGACCCAGTACTTC
CDR3aa: CASSLATGQGAGETQYF

d_gene: -
j_gene: TRBJ2-7
abundance: -
v_gene: TRBV5-6
CDR3nt: TGTGCCAGCAGCCTAGGGACGGTTAGCTCCTACGAGCAGTACTTC
CDR3aa: CASSLGTVSSYEQYF

d_gene: -
j_gene: TRBJ2-5
abundance: -
v_gene: TRBV9
CDR3nt: TGTGCCAGCAGCGTAGGACAGGTGGAAGAGACCCAGTACTTC
CDR3aa: CASSVGQVEETQYF

d_gene: -
j_gene: TRBJ1-1
abundance: many
v_gene: TRBV5-4
CDR3nt: TGTGCCAGCAGCCCATGGGGGGCTGAAGCTTTCTTT
CDR3aa: CASSPWGAEAFF

d_gene: -
j_gene: TRBJ1-1
abundance: -
v_gene: TRBV18
CDR3nt: TGTGCCAGCTCACCCGGGTACTCAGACACTGAAGCTTTCTTT
CDR3aa: CASSPGYSDTEAFF

d_gene: -
j_gene: TRBJ2-7
abundance: -
v_gene: TRBV13
CDR3nt: TGTGCCAGCAGCTCCAGGGCCTTTCACTACGAGCAGTACTTC
CDR3aa: CASSSRAFHYEQYF

d_gene: -
j_gene: TRBJ1-1
abundance: -
v_gene: TRBV5-6
CDR3nt: TGTGCCAGCAGCTTGGTGGCGGGGGAAGCTTTCTTT
CDR3aa: CASSLVAGEAFF

d_gene: TRBD2
j_gene: TRBJ2-3
abundance: -
v_gene: TRBV5-1
CDR3nt: TGCGCCAGCAGCCCCGGACTAGCGGGGGGGCATCAGGACACAGATACGCAGTATTTT
CDR3aa: CASSPGLAGGHQDTDTQYF

d_gene: TRBD2
j_gene: TRBJ2-1
abundance: medium-sized
v_gene: TRBV7-3
CDR3nt: TGTGCCAGCAGCTTGCGACTAGCGGGGGGTATATACAATGAGCAGTTCTTC
CDR3aa: CASSLRLAGGIYNEQFF

d_gene: -
j_gene: TRBJ2-1
abundance: -
v_gene: TRBV11-3
CDR3nt: TGTGCCAGCAGCTTAGATGGGGGGCTCTCCTACAATGAGCAGTTCTTC
CDR3aa: CASSLDGGLSYNEQFF

d_gene: TRBD1
j_gene: TRBJ1-6
abundance: -
v_gene: TRBV16
CDR3nt: TGTGCCAGCAGCCAATTTTCAGGGGGTCGTTCACCCCTCCACTTT
CDR3aa: CASSQFSGGRSPLHF

d_gene: -
j_gene: TRBJ2-3
abundance: -
v_gene: TRBV9
CDR3nt: TGTGCCAGCAGCTTAAAGGGGGGGCGGCCTTCTAGCACAGATACGCAGTATTTT
CDR3aa: CASSLKGGRPSSTDTQYF

d_gene: -
j_gene: TRBJ2-1
abundance: -
v_gene: TRBV9
CDR3nt: TGTGCCAGCGGGGGGGCCAATGAGCAGTTCTTC
CDR3aa: CASGGANEQFF

d_gene: TRBD1
j_gene: TRBJ1-1
abundance: -
v_gene: TRBV6-5
CDR3nt: TGTGCCAGCAGGCCGACAGGGTCGGGGACTGAAGCTTTCTTT
CDR3aa: CASRPTGSGTEAFF

d_gene: -
j_gene: TRBJ2-7
abundance: -
v_gene: TRBV2
CDR3nt: TGTGCCAGCAAAATCAGCTCCTACGAGCAGTACTTC
CDR3aa: CASKISSYEQYF

d_gene: -
j_gene: TRBJ1-1
abundance: few
v_gene: TRBV10-3
CDR3nt: TGTGCCATCAGTGAGTTAGGGTTAGCTTTCTTT
CDR3aa: CAISELGLAFF

d_gene: TRBD1
j_gene: TRBJ1-2
abundance: once
v_gene: TRBV7-8
CDR3nt: TGTGCCAGCAGCTTGGGACAGGGGATCTATGGCTACACCTTC
CDR3aa: CASSLGQGIYGYTF

d_gene: TRBD1
j_gene: TRBJ1-2
abundance: -
v_gene: TRBV9
CDR3nt: TGTGCCAGCAGCCAACTTTCGTCGCCGGACAGGGCGTCTGGGGGCTACACCTTC
CDR3aa: CASSQLSSPDRASGGYTF

d_gene: TRBD2
j_gene: TRBJ2-1
abundance: -
v_gene: TRBV2
CDR3nt: TGTGCCAGCACCGGACTAGCGGTTGACGAATACAATGAGCAGTTCTTC
CDR3aa: CASTGLAVDEYNEQFF

d_gene: TRBD1
j_gene: TRBJ2-7
abundance: -
v_gene: TRBV9
CDR3nt: TGTGCCAGCCAAGAGACAGGGGACTCCTACGAGCAGTACTTC
CDR3aa: CASQETGDSYEQYF

d_gene: -
j_gene: TRBJ1-1
abundance: few
v_gene: TRBV19
CDR3nt: TGTGCCAGTAGTATTAGTCTGAACACTGAAGCTTTCTTT
CDR3aa: CASSISLNTEAFF

d_gene: -
j_gene: TRBJ1-5
abundance: -
v_gene: TRBV6-1
CDR3nt: TGTGCCAGCAGTGATTTCTGGGGCAATCAGCCCCAGCATTTT
CDR3aa: CASSDFWGNQPQHF

d_gene: TRBD1
j_gene: TRBJ1-4
abundance: -
v_gene: TRBV2
CDR3nt: TGTGCCAGCAGTGCGAATTTTGCAGGGGGCTTGGGTGAAAAACTGTTTTTT
CDR3aa: CASSANFAGGLGEKLFF

d_gene: -
j_gene: TRBJ2-7
abundance: -
v_gene: TRBV23-1
CDR3nt: TGCGCCAGCAGTCAAGTTTTCGGACAGTGGCCTCTCGAGCAGTACTTC
CDR3aa: CASSQVFGQWPLEQYF

d_gene: TRBD2
j_gene: TRBJ2-2
abundance: -
v_gene: TRBV4-1
CDR3nt: TGCGCCAGCAGCCAGGAAAGCGGGGGGGTTATCGCCGGGGAGCTGTTTTTT
CDR3aa: CASSQESGGVIAGELFF

d_gene: TRBD1
j_gene: TRBJ2-5
abundance: -
v_gene: TRBV2
CDR3nt: TGTGCCAGCAGGCCGACAGGGGGCGGGGAGACCCAGTACTTC
CDR3aa: CASRPTGGGETQYF

d_gene: -
j_gene: TRBJ2-7
abundance: -
v_gene: TRBV6-4
CDR3nt: TGTGCCAGCAGTGACGGGGTACACATCTCCTACGAGCAGTACTTC
CDR3aa: CASSDGVHISYEQYF

d_gene: TRBD2
j_gene: TRBJ2-3
abundance: -
v_gene: TRBV15
CDR3nt: TGTGCCACCAGCGGACCGGGACTAGCGGGGGGTATCGATACGCAGTATTTT
CDR3aa: CATSGPGLAGGIDTQYF

d_gene: -
j_gene: TRBJ1-2
abundance: -
v_gene: TRBV5-6
CDR3nt: TGTGCCAGCAGCTTGATCTCTACAGGGTCCTCTTATGGCTACACCTTC
CDR3aa: CASSLISTGSSYGYTF

d_gene: -
j_gene: TRBJ1-6
abundance: once
v_gene: TRBV7-9
CDR3nt: TGTGCCAGCAGCCCAATGGATTCACCCCTCCACTTT
CDR3aa: CASSPMDSPLHF

d_gene: -
j_gene: TRBJ2-2
abundance: -
v_gene: TRBV10-3
CDR3nt: TGTGCCATCAGTCGGCAGGGACAGAACACCGGGGAGCTGTTTTTT
CDR3aa: CAISRQGQNTGELFF

d_gene: TRBD2
j_gene: TRBJ2-7
abundance: -
v_gene: TRBV29-1
CDR3nt: TGCAGCGTTTGGGAGCGGGGGACCTCCTACGAGCAGTACTTC
CDR3aa: CSVWERGTSYEQYF

d_gene: -
j_gene: TRBJ2-1
abundance: few
v_gene: TRBV27
CDR3nt: TGTGCCAGCAGTCCCTTCTTTAACGGGGGTAGGAATGAGCAGTTCTTC
CDR3aa: CASSPFFNGGRNEQFF

d_gene: -
j_gene: TRBJ1-1
abundance: few
v_gene: TRBV6-1
CDR3nt: TGTGCCAGCAGGAACTTAATGAACACTGAAGCTTTCTTT
CDR3aa: CASRNLMNTEAFF

d_gene: -
j_gene: TRBJ1-2
abundance: -
v_gene: TRBV9
CDR3nt: TGTGCCAGCAGTCCAGGCGGTGACCTGTATGGCTACACCTTC
CDR3aa: CASSPGGDLYGYTF

d_gene: TRBD1
j_gene: TRBJ1-1
abundance: -
v_gene: TRBV27
CDR3nt: TGTGCCAGCAGTTTCCTACAGGGGGCAGGGACTGAAGCTTTCTTT
CDR3aa: CASSFLQGAGTEAFF

d_gene: -
j_gene: TRBJ1-5
abundance: once
v_gene: TRBV27
CDR3nt: TGTGCCAGCAGTACCCAGGTACGGCAGCCCCAGCATTTT
CDR3aa: CASSTQVRQPQHF

d_gene: TRBD1
j_gene: TRBJ1-1
abundance: once
v_gene: TRBV30
CDR3nt: TGTGCCTGGAAGGGACAGGGGGACACTGAAGCTTTCTTT
CDR3aa: CAWKGQGDTEAFF

d_gene: TRBD1
j_gene: TRBJ2-5
abundance: -
v_gene: TRBV18
CDR3nt: TGTGCCAGCTCACGTGGGACAGGCGATCAAGAGACCCAGTACTTC
CDR3aa: CASSRGTGDQETQYF